This TCR beta chain was captured by sequencing in a study of T cells in Graves' hyperthyroidism and ophthalmopathy (dated by TCRdb to between 2018 and 2021). Notes on the research overall: Peripheral blood samples were taken at initial diagnosis, before any treatment was given. To identify distinguishing TCR V-J signatures, a discovery cohort of around 100 patients was used, comprising approximately 40 with Graves' ophthalmopathy and under 60 with stable Graves' hyperthyroidism. An independent validation cohort of around 19 hyperthyroidism patients and 17 patients who later progressed to ophthalmopathy tested prospective prediction of ophthalmopathy. The roughly 90 discovery patients were divided at random into training and test sets in a 7:3 ratio. In roughly six Graves' hyperthyroidism patients, the study also compared T-cell repertoires from thyroid tissue with T-cell repertoires from blood. Following sampling, methimazole starting at 30 mg daily was given to hyperthyroidism patients, and high-dose intravenous methylprednisolone was given to ophthalmopathy patients. According to the paper, TCR Vbeta CDR3 sequencing was carried out on over 130 peripheral blood samples, which came from under 50 ophthalmopathy, around 75 hyperthyroidism and approximately 17 progressor patients. The paper as a whole reports these results and caveats: No statistical method was used to set the sample size in advance, and investigators knew the group allocation. Most expanded thyroid clonotypes (frequency above 0.001) were also detected in blood, a finding suggesting that blood repertoires may reflect thyroid immune responses. A 13 V-J signature model separated ophthalmopathy from stable hyperthyroidism, with just over 85% sensitivity and about 81% specificity in cross-validation and 80%/75% in testing. In validation, the model predicted progression to ophthalmopathy with approximately 71% sensitivity and about 73% specificity, a median of approximately 6.5 months before onset.

This clonotype was seen many times. The antigen it binds to is not known. No base-level quality is on record; no much larger clone is a single base apart. After removal of 6 bases from V and 6 bases from J, the junction retains 5 bases not matched to a gene. The CDR3 contains 14 residues, cysteine and phenylalanine counted. Only the CDR3 DNA is retained, 42 bases long and in frame from the first base. TCR beta CDR3 regions were amplified from RNA transcripts. A first-round RT-PCR of the TCR CDR3 used the HTBI primer set with the Qiagen OneStep RT-PCR kit. Libraries were constructed in a second round of multiplex PCR, after which size selection and purification were performed. Paired-end sequencing of the libraries was performed with 100 bp reads on an Illumina HiSeq2000. Concerning the study's data processing: SOAPnuke was used to process the raw data, removing reads that contained adapters or uncalled bases, had a mean Phred below 15, or lacked an exact match to the constant primer or identifier. COPE v1.2.5 was used to merge the high-quality paired reads, and each unique nucleotide sequence was defined as a clonotype. MiTCR v1.1 was used to align the clonotypes against IMGT TRBV, TRBD and TRBJ reference segments. The analysis included only V-J combinations with a frequency above 0.0001, which together covered roughly 99% of the repertoires. The TCS score was defined as the ratio of F50 (clonal expansion) to E x V (chaos), calculated using BLOSUM62-based TCRdist between CDR3 peptides within each V-J. Welch's t-statistics and random forest reduced fewer than 550 V-J features to around 14, which were used in a naive Bayes classifier (R e1071). Starting from the raw public reads, TCRdb applied fastp trimming at Q25, assembled clones with MiXCR and retained in-frame beta chains. Rows merge per CDR3 protein into single entries with the most common DNA and genes. V and J calls and clone size were set by TCRdb, not the authors. Present in this sample are about 400,000 distinct CDR3 sequences, roughly 25% of which were seen just once. The top ten hold around 70% of the sample.

Stable Graves' hyperthyroidism was defined as no progression to ophthalmopathy during 18 months of follow-up. Hyperthyroidism patients were aged 18 to 65 years and newly diagnosed, with disease duration of less than 2 months. Patients with uncontrolled infections, other autoimmune diseases, pregnancy or lactation were excluded. Diagnoses were based on clinical symptoms, serum thyroxine and TRAb, thyroid ultrasound and orbital computed tomography. PBMCs were separated from 10 ml of fresh peripheral blood using Ficoll-Paque density gradient centrifugation. Total RNA was extracted with Trizol reagent, and quality was checked on an Agilent 2100 Bioanalyzer.

The V gene is TRBV12-3 or TRBV12-4 and the J gene is TRBJ2-1; TRBD1 fits 10 bases in the junction. The sequencing input was blood. This TCR was recovered from a man over 45 with Graves' hyperthyroidism. The CDR3 corresponds to CASRGTGEVNEQFF. The DNA sequence follows: TGTGCCAGCAGGGGGACAGGGGAAGTCAATGAGCAGTTCTTC.